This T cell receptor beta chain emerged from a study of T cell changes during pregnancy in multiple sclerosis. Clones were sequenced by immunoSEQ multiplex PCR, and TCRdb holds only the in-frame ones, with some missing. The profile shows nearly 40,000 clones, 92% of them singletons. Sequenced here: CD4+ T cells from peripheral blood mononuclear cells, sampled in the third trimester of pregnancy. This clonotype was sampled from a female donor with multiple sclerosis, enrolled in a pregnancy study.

CDR3 DNA sequence: TGCGCCAGCAGCCCCGGGACTAGCGGGAGTATAGGAGAGACCCAGTACTTC. Encoded protein: CASSPGTSGSIGETQYF. The V and J genes are TRBV4-3 and TRBJ2-5, with 14 bases aligning to TRBD2. CDR1 is LGHNA and CDR2 is YSLEER in the germline V gene. CDR3 size: 17 residues. V was clipped by 4 bases and J by 4 bases; unmatched bases: 8.